Described below is a single TCR beta chain sequence and its context. Its antigen is currently unknown. Trimming left V 2 bases short and J 1 base short, with 15 bases between. CDR1 MGHRA and CDR2 YSYEKL come from the germline V gene. The CDR3 spans 17 residues. This entry comes from a study of OX40 agonist ivuxolimab in advanced cancers. Whole-study context: Patients received ivuxolimab, an agonistic anti-OX40 (CD134) antibody. Prior checkpoint blockade (anti-PD-1, anti-PD-L1 or anti-CTLA-4) was permitted; less than 45% had it.

Study conclusions and caveats: Dosing at 0.1 to 3.0 mg/kg was accompanied by clonal expansion of CD4+ and CD8+ blood T cells by week 6.

The assay was immunoSEQ multiplex PCR, and TCRdb's table has in-frame clones only and misses some. Here the sample spans around 26,000 clones, 75% to 90% being singletons. Blood got drawn at baseline, again on cycle 4 day 1, and then on cycle 7 day 1. This chain uses TRBV4-1 with TRBJ1-3; tentatively, D is TRBD1 (6 bases). This receptor was identified in an adult with an advanced solid tumor such as melanoma, head and neck, liver or kidney cancer. The sample consisted of CD4+ or CD8+ T cells sorted from blood, taken in a trial of the OX40 agonist ivuxolimab. Written as DNA, the CDR3 is TGCGCCAGCAGCCAACACGCAGAGCAGGGGTCTGGAAACACCATATATTTT. It codes for CASSQHAEQGSGNTIYF.